These 25 T cell receptor beta chains came from one sample sequenced in a study of T cell repertoires in cytomegalovirus infection. TCRdb processed the reads anew with MiXCR; each CDR3 protein has one entry. The table lists 97,000 or so distinct CDR3 sequences, approximately 15% of them singletons. The sample was PBMCs. Every receptor here comes from a human donor in good health (CMV status not recorded). Some clones in this sample may be carry-over from other donors' samples.

This clonotype was seen ten or more times. This chain joins TRBV19 and TRBJ2-3, with 8 bases that match TRBD2. Unmatched junction bases numbered 6, after V lost 3 bases and J lost 1 base. Per the germline V gene, CDR1 is LNHDA and CDR2 is SQIVND (reference sequence). This CDR3 is 16 amino acids long. DNA for the CDR3: TGTGCCAGTAGTATCTTAGCGGGACTCCGCACAGATACGCAGTATTTT. Its protein is CASSILAGLRTDTQYF.

This chain connects TRBV7-9 to TRBJ2-6; perhaps TRBD2 as D (5 bases). The germline V gene encodes CDR1 SEHNR and CDR2 FQNEAQ (reference sequence). Trimming shortened V by 3 bases and J by 3 bases, and 12 bases separated the two germline ends. The CDR3 consists of 16 residues. CDR3 coding DNA: TGTGCCAGCAGCTTCATGAGGGCTTATGGGGCCAACGTCCTGACTTTC. This codes for CASSFMRAYGANVLTF.

Worth noting for this clonotype: It may be a read error: a sequence one base away is much more abundant. The chain carries TRBV12-3 or TRBV12-4 and TRBJ2-7; possibly TRBD1 for D (6 bases). The CDR3 runs 12 residues. V was trimmed by 5 bases and J by 6 bases, leaving 11 bases between them. CDR3 sequence: CASSVRGLEQYF. The CDR3 DNA reads as TGTGCCAGCAGTGTCAGGGGCCTCGAGCAGTACTTC.

The genes are TRBV5-1 and TRBJ2-1; a possible D gene is TRBD1 (6 bases). Trimming removed 3 bases at V and 0 bases at J, with 13 bases between. Germline V gene lookup returns CDR1 SGHRS and CDR2 YFSETQ. This CDR3 comprises 16 residues. DNA for the CDR3: TGCGCCAGCAGCTCTTCGACAGGCTCCTCCTACAATGAGCAGTTCTTC. This sequence encodes CASSSSTGSSYNEQFF.

This clonotype has a count of ten or more. The DNA is omitted, as the CDR3 cannot be located on it reliably, and the CDR3 follows TCRdb's listing. CDR3: CASSSSGARDNEKLFF. The chain has TRBV12-3 or TRBV12-4 and TRBJ1-4; TRBD1, the table's D call, was not compared with the DNA. The CDR3 is 16 amino acids in total, end residues counted.

This clonotype was counted a few times. This sequence joins TRBV14 and TRBJ1-6; no firm D call. The germline gives CDR1 SGHDN, CDR2 FVKESK. The CDR3 sequence is 14 residues long. Trimming stripped 4 bases from V and 9 bases from J, with 13 bases between. CDR3 sequence: CASSLISGSSPLHF. Here the CDR3 DNA reads TGTGCCAGCAGCCTAATCTCTGGGAGTTCACCCCTCCACTTT.

This clonotype occurred many times. The chain recombines TRBV7-2 with TRBJ1-5; D may be TRBD1 (6 bases). The CDR3 runs 17 residues. Germline V gives CDR1 SGHTA, CDR2 FQGNSA. V was shortened by 5 bases and J by 4 bases, with 21 bases between the two germline ends. The CDR3: CASSPPKRGGLNQPQHF. CDR3 in DNA: TGTGCCAGCAGCCCACCCAAGAGGGGGGGGCTAAATCAGCCCCAGCATTTT.

In this sample, this clonotype turned up a few times. The CDR3 spells CASSLRSPDGEAFF. In nucleotides, the CDR3 is TGCGCCAGCAGCCTCCGAAGCCCGGACGGTGAAGCTTTCTTT. The V gene is TRBV4-1, the J gene TRBJ1-1; no reliable D call. CDR1 and CDR2 from the germline V gene are MGHRA and YSYEKL. The CDR3 sequence is 14 residues long. The V gene lost 4 bases and the J gene lost 7 bases, with 16 bases spanning the gap.

The chain couples TRBV12-3 or TRBV12-4 to TRBJ2-7; 9 bases are a match to TRBD2. The CDR3 consists of 15 residues. The J segment lost 3 bases and the V segment lost 3 bases, leaving 6 bases of the junction unmatched. This CDR3 reads CASSFGGGADYEQYF. The DNA of the CDR3 is TGTGCCAGCAGTTTTGGCGGGGGGGCCGACTACGAGCAGTACTTC.

This clonotype was seen a handful of times. The V and J genes are TRBV9 and TRBJ1-1; a weak D match, TRBD1 (6 bases). Looked up from germline, CDR1 is SGDLS and CDR2 is YYNGEE. Trimming pared 3 bases from V and 3 bases from J, leaving 18 bases between. The CDR3 length is 16 residues. The CDR3 DNA reads TGTGCCAGCAGCGAAGCTCGGGGGGCGGATTACACTGAAGCTTTCTTT. Protein: CASSEARGADYTEAFF. Looking up the rest from reference TRBV9 and TRBJ1-1 gives the full variable domain: DSGVTQTPKHLITATGQRVTLRCSPRSGDLSVYWYQQSLDQGLQFLIQYYNGEERAKGNILERFSAQQFPDLHSELNLSSLELGDSALYFCASSEARGADYTEAFFGQGTRLTVV.

V usage is TRBV29-1 and J usage is TRBJ1-1, with D unclear. V lost 4 bases and J lost 4, with 13 bases in between. Germline CDR1 SQVTM, CDR2 ANQGSEA. CDR3 size: 13 residues. The CDR3 protein is CSVGGRLGTEAFF. CDR3 in DNA: TGCAGCGTTGGTGGCAGATTGGGCACTGAAGCTTTCTTT.

In this sample, this clonotype turned up many times. J is TRBJ2-5 and V is TRBV7-2; TRBD2 is a possible D gene (5 bases). V was clipped by 3 bases and J by 5 bases, with 10 bases between them. The CDR3 loop spans 13 amino acids. Germline V gene lookup returns CDR1 SGHTA and CDR2 FQGNSA. The CDR3 DNA sequence: TGTGCCAGCAGCTTGTCTAGCTTTGAGACCCAGTACTTC. As protein: CASSLSSFETQYF.

This chain uses TRBV12-3 or TRBV12-4 with TRBJ1-2; 7 bases are a match to TRBD1. V lost 4 bases, J lost 0 bases, and 5 bases stayed unmatched. There are 15 residues in the CDR3. The DNA of the CDR3 is TGTGCCAGCAGTTCCTCCGGGACAGCTAACTATGGCTACACCTTC. Its protein is CASSSSGTANYGYTF.

This clonotype was seen at least ten times. The genes are TRBV7-2 and TRBJ2-1, with D perhaps given as TRBD1 or TRBD2 (6 bases each). Trimming removed 1 base at V and 4 bases at J, with 11 bases between. There are 15 residues in the CDR3. CDR1 SGHTA and CDR2 FQGNSA come from the germline V gene. CDR3 loop: CASSLVGGRYNEQFF. CDR3 DNA: TGTGCCAGCAGCTTAGTCGGGGGCCGATACAATGAGCAGTTCTTC.

In this sample, this clonotype turned up once. This may arise from a read error, as a much more abundant clone is one base away. The V call is TRBV2, the J call TRBJ2-1; 7 bases match TRBD2. Germline V gene data show CDR1 as SNHLY and CDR2 as FYNNEI. The CDR3 contains 14 residues. V trimming: 6 bases; J trimming: 11 bases; junction bases outside the gene matches: 13. The CDR3 is CASRVGPSGGQQFF. In nucleotides, the CDR3 is TGTGCCAGCAGGGTGGGGCCTAGCGGAGGGCAGCAGTTCTTC.

This clonotype was seen more than once but under ten times. The chain is built from TRBV2 and TRBJ1-1, with 7 bases lining up with TRBD1. The germline CDR1 and CDR2 sequences are SNHLY and FYNNEI. The CDR3 consists of 13 residues. Trimming removed 6 bases from V and 4 bases from J; junction bases left unmatched: 5. The CDR3 DNA follows: TGTGCCAGCAGCGGACAGGTCGGCACTGAAGCTTTCTTT. This encodes CASSGQVGTEAFF.

The chain combines TRBV14 with TRBJ2-5; possibly TRBD2 for D (6 bases). Germline CDR1 is SGHDN and CDR2 is FVKESK. The CDR3 is 16 amino acids. With 4 bases removed from V and 2 bases from J, the gap between germline ends came to 17 bases. CDR3 coding DNA: TGTGCCAGCAGCCGGACCGGGGGAAGATTTCAAGAGACCCAGTACTTC. It yields the protein CASSRTGGRFQETQYF.

This clonotype was counted only a few times. CDR3 in amino acids: CASSPPGGDGQYF. The CDR3, as DNA: TGTGCCAGCAGCCCGCCGGGGGGCGATGGGCAGTATTTT. J is TRBJ2-3 and V is TRBV7-9, with D possibly being TRBD2 (7 bases). Germline CDR1 is SEHNR and CDR2 is FQNEAQ (reference sequence). CDR3 length: 13 residues. Trimming cost V 5 bases and J 11 bases, with 17 bases left between them.

V usage is TRBV5-4 and J usage is TRBJ2-1; D may correspond to TRBD1 or TRBD2 (6 bases each). Germline CDR1 and CDR2: SGHNT and YYREEE (reference sequence). The ends were cut back, 3 bases at V and 8 bases at J, with 15 bases in the middle. There are 14 residues in the CDR3. The CDR3 coding sequence is TGTGCCAGCAGCTCTGGAGGGGGTTGGCATGAGCAGTTCTTC. Amino acids: CASSSGGGWHEQFF.

This clonotype was counted a few times. The chain joins TRBV19 to TRBJ2-7; D is perhaps TRBD1 (5 bases). V was shortened by 6 bases and J by 0 bases, with 9 bases between the two germline ends. The germline gives CDR1 LNHDA, CDR2 SQIVND (reference sequence). The CDR3 sequence is 13 residues long. CDR3 nucleotides: TGTGCCAGTAGCCCCAGGGCCTCCTACGAGCAGTACTTC. It translates to CASSPRASYEQYF.

DNA for the CDR3: TGTGCCAGCACCGGGACAGTCTCTGGGGCCAACGTCCTGACTTTC. This codes for CASTGTVSGANVLTF. The chain is built from TRBV2 and TRBJ2-6; 7 nucleotides agree with TRBD1. Trimming at V came to 7 bases and at J to 0 bases, leaving 3 bases not matched to a gene. Germline CDR1 and CDR2: SNHLY and FYNNEI. The CDR3 is made up of 15 amino acids.

This clonotype has at least ten counts. The V call is TRBV15, the J call TRBJ1-2; TRBD1 might be the D (5 bases). Per germline, CDR1 LNHNV and CDR2 YYDKDF (reference sequence). The CDR3 covers 14 residues. The V and J ends lost 5 bases and 2 bases respectively, with 12 bases between them. In DNA form, the CDR3 reads TGTGCCACCAGCGGACCCGAGGGGAACTATGGCTACACCTTC. Its translation: CATSGPEGNYGYTF. Combining the CDR3 with reference TRBV15 and TRBJ1-2 gives the whole variable domain DAMVIQNPRYQVTQFGKPVTLSCSQTLNHNVMYWYQQKSSQAPKLLFHYYDKDFNNEADTPDNFQSRRPNTSFCFLDIRSPGLGDTAMYLCATSGPEGNYGYTFGSGTRLTVV.

This clonotype was found many times. The rearrangement uses TRBV11-2 and TRBJ2-1, with D unclear. The ends were cut back, 0 bases at V and 9 bases at J, with 6 bases in the middle. The CDR3 is 12 amino acids. Germline V gene sequence: CDR1 SGHAT, CDR2 FQNNGV. The CDR3 here is CASSLDAGEQFF. The CDR3 nucleotides are TGTGCCAGCAGCTTAGATGCAGGTGAGCAGTTCTTC.

As regards this clonotype: It may be a read error: a sequence one base away is much more abundant. The CDR3 ends on some other residue instead of the conserved phenylalanine or tryptophan, so this is likely a read error. CDR3 amino acids: CASSLRGTRGRSDTQYC. In nucleotides, the CDR3 is TGTGCCAGCAGCTTAAGGGGGACTAGAGGTCGGTCAGATACGCAGTATTGT. This chain joins TRBV7-2 and TRBJ2-3, with 8 bases that match TRBD2. Germline-derived CDR1 and CDR2 are SGHTA and FQGNSA. The CDR3 is 17 residues long. Trimming removed 2 bases from V and 4 bases from J; junction bases left unmatched: 11.

This clonotype was counted only a few times. The V call is TRBV11-2, the J call TRBJ1-3; D not resolved. The V end was cut by 0 bases, the J end by 1 base, with 13 bases between. The CDR3 covers 17 residues. In germline, CDR1 is SGHAT, CDR2 FQNNGV. The CDR3 DNA is TGTGCCAGCAGCTTAGAGACCGGGAGGTGGTCTGGAAACACCATATATTTT. Residues: CASSLETGRWSGNTIYF.